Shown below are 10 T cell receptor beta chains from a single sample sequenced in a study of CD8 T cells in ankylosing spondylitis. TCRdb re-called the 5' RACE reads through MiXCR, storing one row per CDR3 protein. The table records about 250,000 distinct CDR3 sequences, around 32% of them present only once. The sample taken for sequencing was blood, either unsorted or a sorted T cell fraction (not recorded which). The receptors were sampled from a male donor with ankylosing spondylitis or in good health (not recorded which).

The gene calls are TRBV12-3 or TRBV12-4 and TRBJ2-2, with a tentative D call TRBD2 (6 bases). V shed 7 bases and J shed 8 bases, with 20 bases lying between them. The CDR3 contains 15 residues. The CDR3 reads CASTPGDPVRGELFF. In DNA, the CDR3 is TGTGCCAGCACCCCGGGGGACCCCGTTAGAGGGGAGCTGTTTTTT.

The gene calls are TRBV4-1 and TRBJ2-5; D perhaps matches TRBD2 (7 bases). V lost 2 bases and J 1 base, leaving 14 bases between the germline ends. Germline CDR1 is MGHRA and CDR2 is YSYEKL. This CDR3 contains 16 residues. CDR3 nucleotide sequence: TGCGCCAGCAGCCAATTCGGACGGGGGGCCCAAGAGACCCAGTACTTC. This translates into CASSQFGRGAQETQYF.

CDR3 sequence reads: CASSLPGYGNEQYF. The CDR3 DNA reads as TGTGCCAGCAGCCTACCGGGGTACGGCAACGAGCAGTACTTC. The chain combines TRBV7-2 with TRBJ2-7; tentatively, D is TRBD2 (5 bases). The CDR3 loop spans 14 amino acids. V gave up 5 bases and J gave up 5 bases, with 16 bases separating them. Germline CDR1 reads SGHTA; CDR2 reads FQGNSA.

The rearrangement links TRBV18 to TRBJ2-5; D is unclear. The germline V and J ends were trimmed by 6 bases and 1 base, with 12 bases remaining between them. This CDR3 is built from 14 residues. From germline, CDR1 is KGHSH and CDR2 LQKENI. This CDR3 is CASSRSTLQETQYF. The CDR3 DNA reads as TGTGCCAGCTCGCGCAGCACCCTCCAAGAGACCCAGTACTTC.

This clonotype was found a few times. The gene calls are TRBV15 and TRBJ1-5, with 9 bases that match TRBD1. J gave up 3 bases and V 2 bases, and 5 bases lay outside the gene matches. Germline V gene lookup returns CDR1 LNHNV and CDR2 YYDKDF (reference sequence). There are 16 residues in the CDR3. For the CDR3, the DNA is TGTGCCACCAGCAGATCCGGGACAGGGAACAATCAGCCCCAGCATTTT. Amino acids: CATSRSGTGNNQPQHF.

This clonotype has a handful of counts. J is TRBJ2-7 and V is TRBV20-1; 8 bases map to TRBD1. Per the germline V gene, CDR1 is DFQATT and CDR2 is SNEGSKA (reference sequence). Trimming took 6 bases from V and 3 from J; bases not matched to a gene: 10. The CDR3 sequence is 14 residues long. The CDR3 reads CSATVQGVDYEQYF. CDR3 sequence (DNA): TGCAGTGCGACGGTACAGGGGGTTGACTACGAGCAGTACTTC.

The CDR3: CASSIKGTNTEAFF. The CDR3 DNA follows: TGTGCCAGTAGTATAAAGGGGACAAACACTGAAGCTTTCTTT. V gene TRBV19 combines with J gene TRBJ1-1, with TRBD1 as a possible D gene (6 bases). Looked up from germline, CDR1 is LNHDA and CDR2 is SQIVND (reference sequence). With 2 bases removed from V and 2 bases from J, the gap between germline ends came to 9 bases. The CDR3 has 14 amino acids.

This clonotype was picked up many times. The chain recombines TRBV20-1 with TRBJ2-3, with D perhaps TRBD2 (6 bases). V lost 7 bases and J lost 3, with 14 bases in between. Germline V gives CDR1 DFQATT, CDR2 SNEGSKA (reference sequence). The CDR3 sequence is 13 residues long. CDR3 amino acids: CSGELAQTDTQYF. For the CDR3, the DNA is TGCAGTGGAGAACTAGCCCAGACAGATACGCAGTATTTT.

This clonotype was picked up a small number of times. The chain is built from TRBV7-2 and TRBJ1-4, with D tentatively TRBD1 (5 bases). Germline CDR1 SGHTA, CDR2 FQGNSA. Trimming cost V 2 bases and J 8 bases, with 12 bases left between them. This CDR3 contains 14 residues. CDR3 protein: CASSLQPGMEKLFF. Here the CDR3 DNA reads TGTGCCAGCAGCTTACAGCCAGGGATGGAAAAACTGTTTTTT.

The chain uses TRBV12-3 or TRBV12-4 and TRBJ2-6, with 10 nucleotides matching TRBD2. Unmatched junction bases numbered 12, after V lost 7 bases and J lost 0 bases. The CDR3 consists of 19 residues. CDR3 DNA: TGTGCCAGCACCGGTCTAGCGGGGGTGAAAACCTCTGGGGCCAACGTCCTGACTTTC. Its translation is CASTGLAGVKTSGANVLTF.